The 10 T cell receptor beta chains reported below all come from one sample, sequenced in a study of blood T cell repertoires in COVID-19. TCRdb's table, derived via immunoSEQ multiplex PCR, lists solely in-frame clones and lacks some. The sample has some 170,000 clones, roughly 89% seen once. Sequencing was done on a sample of peripheral blood. The receptors were gathered from a woman aged 50 to 60 with acute or convalescent COVID-19.

The rearrangement joins TRBV7-6 to TRBJ2-7; D is perhaps TRBD2 (6 bases). Germline V CDR1 and CDR2: SGHVS, FNYEAQ. V was shortened by 4 bases and J by 0 bases, with 16 bases between the two germline ends. CDR3 length equals 16 residues. CDR3: CASSWPPGLPSYEQYF. The CDR3 nucleotides are TGTGCCAGCAGCTGGCCCCCGGGACTTCCCTCCTACGAGCAGTACTTC.

This rearrangement joins TRBV7-9 to TRBJ2-1; 8 bases agree with TRBD2. Trimming cost V 3 bases and J 8 bases; bases outside gene matches: 12. The germline CDR1 and CDR2 sequences are SEHNR and FQNEAQ (reference sequence). The CDR3 length is 16 residues. The DNA of the CDR3 is TGTGCCAGCAGCTTTGATCCGGGAGGGCCGGGGGATGAGCAGTTCTTC. Its translation: CASSFDPGGPGDEQFF.

The chain employs TRBV19 and TRBJ2-3; D possibly corresponds to TRBD1 (5 bases). The germline V and J ends were trimmed by 4 bases and 5 bases, with 25 bases remaining between them. Per germline, CDR1 LNHDA and CDR2 SQIVND (reference sequence). The CDR3 is 18 amino acids. The CDR3 here is CASSTSSDKVWALDTQYF. The CDR3 nucleotides read TGTGCCAGTAGTACGTCCTCGGACAAGGTTTGGGCCTTAGATACGCAGTATTTT.

The chain links TRBV11-2 to TRBJ1-1; 7 bases are a match to TRBD1. The length of the CDR3 is 13 residues. After removal of 5 bases from V and 5 bases from J, the junction contained 5 bases not matched to a gene. The germline V gene encodes CDR1 SGHAT and CDR2 FQNNGV. CDR3 DNA: TGTGCCAGCAGCCCAGGGGGGAGTACTGAAGCTTTCTTT. Translation gives CASSPGGSTEAFF. The full variable domain, rest sourced from reference TRBV11-2 and TRBJ1-1, is EAGVAQSPRYKIIEKRQSVAFWCNPISGHATLYWYQQILGQGPKLLIQFQNNGVVDDSQLPKDRFSAERLKGVDSTLKIQPAKLEDSAVYLCASSPGGSTEAFFGQGTRLTVV.

The rearrangement joins TRBV15 to TRBJ2-1; 10 bases are a match to TRBD2. J was trimmed by 7 bases and V by 3 bases; bases with no gene match: 9. Germline V gives CDR1 LNHNV, CDR2 YYDKDF (reference sequence). The CDR3 loop spans 16 amino acids. The CDR3 here is CATSRPAGGPLNEQFF. CDR3 bases: TGTGCCACCAGCAGGCCAGCGGGAGGGCCTCTTAATGAGCAGTTCTTC.

The chain couples TRBV27 to TRBJ2-1; possible D gene TRBD2, 6 bases. The V gene's germline CDR1 is MNHEY and CDR2 SMNVEV (reference sequence). CDR3 length: 15 residues. V gave up 4 bases and J gave up 7 bases, with 17 bases separating them. The CDR3 sequence: CASSSREPGGNEQFF. The CDR3 coding sequence is TGTGCCAGCAGTTCTCGGGAGCCTGGCGGTAATGAGCAGTTCTTC.

The rearrangement links TRBV4-2 to TRBJ2-5; possibly TRBD2 for D (5 bases). V gave up 0 bases and J gave up 2 bases, with 10 bases separating them. Germline CDR1 LGHNA, CDR2 YNFKEQ. The CDR3 has 15 amino acids. CDR3 loop: CASSQDRGTQETQYF. The CDR3 bases are TGTGCCAGCAGCCAAGACCGGGGAACTCAAGAGACCCAGTACTTC.

In this sample, this clone turned up a few times. This chain links TRBV10-2 with TRBJ2-7; 13 nucleotides line up with TRBD2. The CDR3 is 14 residues long. The germline V gene encodes CDR1 WSHSY and CDR2 SAAADI. Losses at the gene ends were 10 bases for V and 6 bases for J; bases not matched to a gene: 9. CDR3 sequence reads: CAIGGTSGVGEQYF. CDR3 sequence (DNA): TGCGCCATAGGCGGGACTAGCGGGGTTGGCGAGCAGTACTTC.

The V gene is TRBV27, the J gene TRBJ2-7; D is unresolved. The CDR3 is 11 residues long. CDR1 MNHEY and CDR2 SMNVEV come from the germline V gene (reference sequence). V dropped 4 bases and J dropped 3 bases, with 4 bases sitting between them. The CDR3 loop reads CASSSYYEQYF. In DNA, the CDR3 is TGTGCCAGCAGTTCCTACTACGAGCAGTACTTC.

The chain links TRBV7-9 to TRBJ2-5, with a weak D call TRBD2 (6 bases). The ends were cut back, 5 bases at V and 4 bases at J, with 14 bases in the middle. Looked up from germline, CDR1 is SEHNR and CDR2 is FQNEAQ (reference sequence). The CDR3 runs 14 residues. Written as DNA, the CDR3 is TGTGCCAGCAGCCCCCCCGGGAGTCGAGAGACCCAGTACTTC. Amino acid sequence: CASSPPGSRETQYF. The full variable domain, its missing parts supplied by reference TRBV7-9 and TRBJ2-5, is DTGVSQNPRHKITKRGQNVTFRCDPISEHNRLYWYRQTLGQGPEFLTYFQNEAQLEKSRLLSDRFSAERPKGSFSTLEIQRTEQGDSAMYLCASSPPGSRETQYFGPGTRLLVL.